This passage covers 28 T cell receptor beta chains from one sample sequenced in a study of blood T cell repertoires in COVID-19 (dated by TCRdb to 2020 to 2021). The library was produced with the immunoSEQ multiplex PCR assay. The source is immuneACCESS, and TCRdb retained only in-frame sequences with V and J called. Part of the clones is not carried over; for the studies checked, unresolved V genes explain less than half of this, and the remainder is unexplained. Recorded for this sample are 260,000 or so clones; roughly 86% of them occurred a single time. The ten largest account for about 8.5% of the sample. Sequencing used peripheral blood. Every receptor here comes from a man in his late teens or twenties with active or convalescent COVID-19.

This chain uses TRBV11-3 with TRBJ2-3, with D maybe TRBD2 (6 bases). CDR1 and CDR2 (germline): SGHNT, YENEEA. This CDR3 has 16 amino acids. V lost 0 bases, J lost 4 bases, and 14 bases lay in between. DNA for the CDR3: TGTGCCAGCAGCTTAGAACAGGAGGGAAGATCAGATACGCAGTATTTT. It yields the protein CASSLEQEGRSDTQYF. Together with reference TRBV11-3 and TRBJ2-3, the CDR3 gives the full variable domain: EAGVVQSPRYKIIEKKQPVAFWCNPISGHNTLYWYLQNLGQGPELLIRYENEEAVDDSQLPKDRFSAERLKGVDSTLKIQPAELGDSAVYLCASSLEQEGRSDTQYFGPGTRLTVL.

About this clone itself: The sample holds other DNA sequences that translate to the same CDR3. The gene calls are TRBV4-3 and TRBJ1-2; TRBD1 aligns across 8 bases. This CDR3 spans 16 amino acids. V was pared by 1 base and J by 0 bases, with 4 bases of the junction left unmatched. Germline V CDR1 and CDR2: LGHNA, YSLEER. In nucleotides, the CDR3 is TGCGCCAGCAGCCAAGCACGGACAGGGTCTAACTATGGCTACACCTTC. It is translated as CASSQARTGSNYGYTF.

The chain joins TRBV27 to TRBJ1-5, with TRBD1 matching over 9 bases. The CDR3 extends over 16 amino acids. Germline V CDR1 and CDR2: MNHEY, SMNVEV (reference sequence). The V gene end was trimmed by 5 bases and the J gene end by 0 bases; junction bases not matched to a gene: 5. Written as DNA, the CDR3 is TGTGCCAGCAGTCCCGGGACAGGGCTTAGCAATCAGCCCCAGCATTTT. Protein sequence: CASSPGTGLSNQPQHF.

The V and J genes are TRBV5-4 and TRBJ1-3, with 8 bases that match TRBD1. This CDR3 contains 14 residues. V lost 5 bases and J lost 2; bases outside the gene matches: 3. Germline V lookup: CDR1 SGHNT, CDR2 YYREEE (reference sequence). The CDR3 nucleotides read TGTGCCAGCAGAACGACAGGGGCTGGAAACACCATATATTTT. Protein sequence: CASRTTGAGNTIYF.

V is TRBV7-9 and J is TRBJ2-5; D might be TRBD2 (6 bases). Trimming shortened V by 8 bases and J by 5 bases, and 21 bases separated the two germline ends. This CDR3 is built from 15 residues. CDR1 and CDR2 from the germline V gene are SEHNR and FQNEAQ (reference sequence). The CDR3 spells CASRTLRGPGETQYF. The CDR3 nucleotides are TGTGCCAGCCGCACCTTGCGGGGACCCGGGGAGACCCAGTACTTC.

The chain uses TRBV6-5 and TRBJ1-3; D unclear. Germline CDR1 and CDR2: MNHEY and SVGAGI. The V end lost 2 bases, the J end lost 0 bases, and 8 bases lay between the germline ends. The CDR3 has 15 amino acids. Here the CDR3 reads CASSYDISSGNTIYF. As DNA, the CDR3 is TGTGCCAGCAGTTACGACATTTCCTCTGGAAACACCATATATTTT.

The chain joins TRBV14 to TRBJ1-6; 8 positions match TRBD1. Germline V CDR1 and CDR2: SGHDN, FVKESK. The CDR3 is 16 amino acids. The V gene end was trimmed by 3 bases and the J gene end by 7 bases; junction bases not matched to a gene: 8. The CDR3, as DNA: TGTGCCAGCAGCCATCCTCGACAGGGGACGAATTCACCCCTCCACTTT. Translating it yields CASSHPRQGTNSPLHF.

The gene calls are TRBV7-9 and TRBJ1-4, with D possibly TRBD1 on 6 matching bases. This CDR3 comprises 15 residues. Germline V gene lookup returns CDR1 SEHNR and CDR2 FQNEAQ (reference sequence). Between the trimmed V and J ends, which lost 1 base and 5 bases, there was a span of 11 bases. The CDR3 is CASSLGQDGNEKLFF. The CDR3 DNA is TGTGCCAGCAGCTTAGGACAGGACGGGAATGAAAAACTGTTTTTT.

The chain carries TRBV6-1 and TRBJ2-5, with D possibly being TRBD2 (6 bases). Germline lookup yields CDR1 MNHNS and CDR2 SASEGT. The CDR3 is 15 residues long. V dropped 1 base and J dropped 4 bases, with 13 bases sitting between them. The CDR3 region is CASSEVGGSGETQYF. The CDR3 DNA reads TGTGCCAGCAGTGAAGTCGGAGGGTCAGGAGAGACCCAGTACTTC.

This clone turned up a few times. This chain links TRBV25-1 with TRBJ2-7; 9 bases are shared with TRBD1. The CDR3 is made up of 14 amino acids. Germline CDR1 MGHDK, CDR2 SYGVNS. J gave up 2 bases and V 4 bases, and 3 bases lay outside the gene matches. CDR3 sequence: CASSGRTGAYEQYF. The DNA for the CDR3 is TGTGCCAGCAGTGGAAGGACAGGGGCCTACGAGCAGTACTTC.

The rearrangement links TRBV6-5 to TRBJ1-2; 9 bases line up with TRBD1. This CDR3 is 15 amino acids long. V shed 6 bases, J shed 5 bases, and the junction held 10 bases outside the gene matches. Per the germline V gene, CDR1 is MNHEY and CDR2 is SVGAGI. In nucleotides, the CDR3 is TGTGCCAGCAGCTCGAGACAGGGGGGACTATATGGCTACACCTTC. It translates to CASSSRQGGLYGYTF.

The V call is TRBV5-1, the J call TRBJ2-7; 10 nucleotides match TRBD2. V shed 4 bases and J 4 bases; nucleotides not matched to a gene: 8. Germline values: CDR1 SGHRS, CDR2 YFSETQ. This CDR3 spans 15 amino acids. The CDR3 sequence is CASSISGGHGYEQYF. DNA of the CDR3: TGCGCCAGCAGCATTAGCGGGGGGCACGGGTACGAGCAGTACTTC.

CDR3 sequence: CASSPLGPSGNTIYF. The CDR3, as DNA: TGCGCCAGCAGCCCTTTGGGCCCCTCTGGAAACACCATATATTTT. The chain couples TRBV4-1 to TRBJ1-3; no clear D. Germline lookup yields CDR1 MGHRA and CDR2 YSYEKL. There are 15 residues in the CDR3. V lost 4 bases and J lost 0, with 10 bases in between.

This chain uses TRBV12-3 or TRBV12-4 with TRBJ2-1, with D possibly matching TRBD1 (6 bases). Trimming removed 8 bases from V and 4 bases from J, with 12 bases in between. This CDR3 region has 13 residues. This CDR3 is CASGPTGYNEQFF. The CDR3 DNA reads as TGTGCCAGCGGACCAACAGGGTACAATGAGCAGTTCTTC.

This chain links TRBV6-6 with TRBJ1-6; D gene ambiguous. V was shortened by 7 bases and J by 4 bases, with 11 bases between the two germline ends. From germline, CDR1 is MNHNY and CDR2 SVGAGI (reference sequence). This CDR3 has 14 amino acids. CDR3 sequence reads: CASIQIQYNSPLHF. DNA for the CDR3: TGTGCCAGCATCCAGATCCAGTATAATTCACCCCTCCACTTT.

V usage is TRBV20-1 and J usage is TRBJ1-5; possibly TRBD1 for D (5 bases). Germline V gene data show CDR1 as DFQATT and CDR2 as SNEGSKA (reference sequence). The CDR3 consists of 13 residues. V was cut by 3 bases and J by 7 bases, with 13 bases left in between. The CDR3 coding sequence is TGCAGTGCTAGTCTCGGGGGTGGGCAGCCCCAGCATTTT. It specifies CSASLGGGQPQHF.

V is TRBV6-5 and J is TRBJ2-2; D is ambiguous. Germline loops: CDR1 MNHEY, CDR2 SVGAGI. The CDR3 totals 14 residues. Trimming took off 5 bases at V and 1 base at J, with 8 bases between the two ends. DNA of the CDR3: TGTGCCAGCAGTCGGTTAGTGAACACCGGGGAGCTGTTTTTT. As protein: CASSRLVNTGELFF.

Written as DNA, the CDR3 is TGTGCCAGCAGTTACGACAGGGCTGGAAACACCATATATTTT. It specifies CASSYDRAGNTIYF. The V call is TRBV6-6, the J call TRBJ1-3; 7 nucleotides line up with TRBD1. Unmatched junction bases numbered 0, after V lost 2 bases and J lost 2 bases. This CDR3 is 14 amino acids long. Germline lookup yields CDR1 MNHNY and CDR2 SVGAGI (reference sequence).

The chain links TRBV18 to TRBJ1-1; D might be TRBD1 (6 bases). The ends were cut back, 3 bases at V and 3 bases at J, with 11 bases in the middle. The CDR3 consists of 14 residues. Per the germline V gene, CDR1 is KGHSH and CDR2 is LQKENI. In DNA, the CDR3 is TGTGCCAGCTCACCCCCAGGGGTGTACACTGAAGCTTTCTTT. Encoded protein: CASSPPGVYTEAFF.

V and J are TRBV5-6 and TRBJ1-1; D not certain. Trimming shortened V by 5 bases and J by 4 bases, and 9 bases separated the two germline ends. The germline gives CDR1 SGHDT, CDR2 YYEEEE. The CDR3 runs to 12 residues. The CDR3 loop is CASSHGSTEAFF. The DNA of the CDR3 is TGTGCCAGCAGTCACGGGAGCACTGAAGCTTTCTTT.

The chain combines TRBV4-2 with TRBJ2-7; 7 bases map to TRBD2. V lost 4 bases and J lost 4; bases outside the gene matches: 7. Germline V gene sequence: CDR1 LGHNA, CDR2 YNFKEQ. The length of the CDR3 is 14 residues. The DNA for the CDR3 is TGTGCCAGCAGCCTTCGAGCGGGGAGGTACGAGCAGTACTTC. Translated: CASSLRAGRYEQYF.

CDR3 nucleotides: TGTGCCAGCAGCTTCAGTGGAGAGACCCAGTACTTC. Its translation is CASSFSGETQYF. This chain uses TRBV7-9 with TRBJ2-5, with D unclear. Trimming removed 3 bases from V and 4 bases from J, with 6 bases in between. The CDR3 length is 12 residues. The germline V gene encodes CDR1 SEHNR and CDR2 FQNEAQ (reference sequence).

The chain combines TRBV5-4 with TRBJ1-2; no clear D gene. This CDR3 is 14 amino acids long. The germline V and J ends were trimmed by 0 bases and 0 bases, with 6 bases remaining between them. The germline V gene encodes CDR1 SGHNT and CDR2 YYREEE (reference sequence). The CDR3: CASSLGQSNYGYTF. CDR3 in DNA: TGTGCCAGCAGCTTGGGACAATCTAACTATGGCTACACCTTC.

This chain uses TRBV7-8 with TRBJ1-5; 7 bases agree with TRBD1. Germline V gene lookup returns CDR1 SGHVS and CDR2 FQNEAQ. Trimming removed 5 bases from V and 0 bases from J; junction bases left unmatched: 13. This CDR3 region has 18 residues. In DNA form, the CDR3 reads TGTGCCAGCAGCAAAGGTCCGCTGGGACAGTATAGCAATCAGCCCCAGCATTTT. The encoded protein is CASSKGPLGQYSNQPQHF.

The rearrangement uses TRBV6-4 and TRBJ1-2; 8 nucleotides agree with TRBD1. V gave up 8 bases and J gave up 7 bases; unmatched junction bases: 6. The germline V gene has CDR1 MRHNA and CDR2 SNTAGT. The CDR3 has 12 amino acids. Here the CDR3 reads CASPGQGCGYTF. The CDR3 nucleotides read TGTGCCAGCCCCGGACAGGGATGTGGCTACACCTTC.

The chain links TRBV6-5 to TRBJ2-7, with 11 bases that match TRBD1. There are 15 residues in the CDR3. CDR1 is MNHEY, CDR2 SVGAGI, per germline. Trimming removed 6 bases from V and 3 bases from J; junction bases left unmatched: 7. As DNA, the CDR3 is TGTGCCAGCAGCCTTGGGACAGGGGGGAGCTACGAGCAGTACTTC. It translates to CASSLGTGGSYEQYF.

The chain combines TRBV7-9 with TRBJ2-7; 11 bases line up with TRBD1. This CDR3 has 14 residues. CDR1 and CDR2 (germline): SEHNR, FQNEAQ (reference sequence). With V trimmed by 5 bases and J by 7 bases, 7 bases remained unmatched. CDR3 amino acids: CASSKTGTGGEQYF. As DNA, the CDR3 is TGTGCCAGCAGCAAAACCGGGACAGGGGGGGAGCAGTACTTC.

This chain joins TRBV4-3 and TRBJ1-4; no clear D gene. V was shortened by 0 bases and J by 0 bases, with 8 bases between the two germline ends. This CDR3 is 16 amino acids long. CDR1 LGHNA and CDR2 YSLEER come from the germline V gene. CDR3 region: CASSQDPAATNEKLFF. The CDR3 DNA reads TGCGCCAGCAGCCAAGATCCCGCAGCAACTAATGAAAAACTGTTTTTT.